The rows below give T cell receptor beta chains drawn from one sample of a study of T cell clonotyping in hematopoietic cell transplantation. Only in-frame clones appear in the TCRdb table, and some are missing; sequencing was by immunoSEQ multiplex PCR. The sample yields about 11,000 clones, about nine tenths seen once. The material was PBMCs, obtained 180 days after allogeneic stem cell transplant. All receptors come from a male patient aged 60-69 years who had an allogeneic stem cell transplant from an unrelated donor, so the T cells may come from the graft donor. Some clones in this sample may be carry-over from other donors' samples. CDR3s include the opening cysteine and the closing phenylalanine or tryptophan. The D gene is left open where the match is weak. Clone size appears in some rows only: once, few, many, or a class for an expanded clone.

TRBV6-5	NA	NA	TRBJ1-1	TGTGCCAGCAGTTACCCAGGAGCTAGGAACACTGAAGCTTTCTTT	CASSYPGARNTEAFF
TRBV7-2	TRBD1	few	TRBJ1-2	TGTGCCAGCAGCTTGAGGCAGGGGGATCCCTATGGCTACACCTTC	CASSLRQGDPYGYTF
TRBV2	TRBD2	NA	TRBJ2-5	TGTGCCAGCAGTTTGGGGGCGGAGCGGGGGTTGTACCAAGAGACCCAGTACTTC	CASSLGAERGLYQETQYF
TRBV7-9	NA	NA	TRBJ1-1	TGTGCCAGCAGCGATTACAGGGTATTCAAGCACACTGAAGCTTTCTTT	CASSDYRVFKHTEAFF
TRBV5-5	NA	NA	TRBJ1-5	TGTGCCAGCAGCCCGACAGGCCACTCCGATCAGCCCCAGCATTTT	CASSPTGHSDQPQHF
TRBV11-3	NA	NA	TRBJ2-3	TGTGCCAGCAGCTCCCGCAGCGCGGGCTCCACAGATACGCAGTATTTT	CASSSRSAGSTDTQYF
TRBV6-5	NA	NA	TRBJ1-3	TGTGCCAGCAGTGCCACAGGGTTCTCTGGAAACACCATATATTTT	CASSATGFSGNTIYF
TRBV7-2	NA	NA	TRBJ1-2	TGTGCCAGCAGCTTACAGGGGCTTGGCTACACCTTC	CASSLQGLGYTF
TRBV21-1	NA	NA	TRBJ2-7	TGTGCCAGCAGAGGGGGCCCCTACGAGCAGTACTTC	CASRGGPYEQYF
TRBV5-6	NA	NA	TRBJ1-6	TGTGCCAGCAACATGGCCCGGGGTCGAGGTGGTAATTCACCCCTCCACTTT	CASNMARGRGGNSPLHF
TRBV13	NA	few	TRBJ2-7	TGTGCCAGCAGCTCGGAATTCAGGGCTTACGAGCAGTACTTC	CASSSEFRAYEQYF
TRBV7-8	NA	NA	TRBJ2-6	TGTGCCAGCAGCTTAAAGGACGTCCTGACTTTC	CASSLKDVLTF
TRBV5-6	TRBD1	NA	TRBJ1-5	TGTGCCAGCAGCTTTGCAGGGACAGGGACATTCAGCAATCAGCCCCAGCATTTT	CASSFAGTGTFSNQPQHF
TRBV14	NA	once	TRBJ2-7	TGTGCCAGCAGCCAAGATCCAGGCTCCTACGAGCAGTACTTC	CASSQDPGSYEQYF
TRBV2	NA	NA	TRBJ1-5	TGTGCCAGCAGTACACAGGGAAAGGGCCAGCCCCAGCATTTT	CASSTQGKGQPQHF
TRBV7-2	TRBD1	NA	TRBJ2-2	TGTGCCAGCAGCTGGGACAGGGCGAACACCGGGGAGCTGTTTTTT	CASSWDRANTGELFF
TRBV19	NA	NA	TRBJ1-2	TGTGCCAGTAGTAATGACCGGCAGGGGACTCGAGGCTACACCTTC	CASSNDRQGTRGYTF
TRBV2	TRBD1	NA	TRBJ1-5	TGTGCCAGCAGTGTAGCAGGGGGAGGTCAGCCCCAGCATTTT	CASSVAGGGQPQHF
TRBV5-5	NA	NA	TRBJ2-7	TGTGCCAGCAGCTTGGCCTTGACTAACTCCTACGAGCAGTACTTC	CASSLALTNSYEQYF
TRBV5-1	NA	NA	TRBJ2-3	TGCGCCAGCAGCCAGGGCACGCGGGGAGGCACAGATACGCAGTATTTT	CASSQGTRGGTDTQYF
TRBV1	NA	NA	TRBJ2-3	TGCACCAGCAGCCAAGATCTTCCACTAGCGATAAAAAGGAGCACAGATACGCAGTATTTT	CTSSQDLPLAIKRSTDTQYF
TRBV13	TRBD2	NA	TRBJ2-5	TGTGCCAGCAGCTCGAGCCACGGAGACGGGGGGGTCGGGACCCAGTACTTC	CASSSSHGDGGVGTQYF
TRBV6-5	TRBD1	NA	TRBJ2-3	TGTGCCAGCAGTGAGGACAGGAGCACAGATACGCAGTATTTT	CASSEDRSTDTQYF
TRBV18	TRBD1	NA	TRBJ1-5	TGTGCCAGCTCATCGACAGGGAGCAATCAGCCCCAGCATTTT	CASSSTGSNQPQHF
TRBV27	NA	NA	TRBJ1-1	TGTGCCAGCAGTTTGGGGTCTTGGGGGGCTGCAGCTTTCTTT	CASSLGSWGAAAFF
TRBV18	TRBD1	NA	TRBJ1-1	TGTGCCAGCTCCCCAGGGGGCATGAACACTGAAGCTTTCTTT	CASSPGGMNTEAFF
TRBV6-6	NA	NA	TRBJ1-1	TGTGCCGGCTCCCCCAGGGAGAACACTGAAGCTTTCTTT	CAGSPRENTEAFF
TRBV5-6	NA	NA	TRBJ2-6	TGTGCCAGCAGCCTTGGGACGGGACATCGGGAGTCTGGGGCCAACGTCCTGACTTTC	CASSLGTGHRESGANVLTF
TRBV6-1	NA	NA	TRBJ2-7	TGTGCCAGCAGTGGACAGGAATCCGCCTACGAGCAGTACTTC	CASSGQESAYEQYF
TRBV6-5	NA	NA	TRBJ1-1	TGTGCCAGCAGTTACGGGGGCACTGAAGCTTTCTTT	CASSYGGTEAFF
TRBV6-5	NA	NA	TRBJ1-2	TGTGCCAGCAGATCGGGTGCAGGCGGATATGGCTACACCTTC	CASRSGAGGYGYTF
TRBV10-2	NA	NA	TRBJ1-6	TGCGCCAGCAGGCAGGGAGTAAGTTCACCCCTCCACTTT	CASRQGVSSPLHF
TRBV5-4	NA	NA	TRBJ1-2	TGTGCCAGCAGCCATGACACTTTCTATGGCTACACCTTC	CASSHDTFYGYTF
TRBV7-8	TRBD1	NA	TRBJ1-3	TGTGCCAGCAGCCGGGCGGGACAGGGGGCATACACCATATATTTT	CASSRAGQGAYTIYF
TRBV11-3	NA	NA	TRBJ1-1	TGTGCCAGCAGTATGTGGCAGGGCCTCGAAAGAAACACTGAAGCTTTCTTT	CASSMWQGLERNTEAFF
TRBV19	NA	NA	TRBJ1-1	TGTGCCAGTAGGAGGGGGAGTTCGAACACTGAAGCTTTCTTT	CASRRGSSNTEAFF
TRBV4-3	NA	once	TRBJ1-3	TGCGCCAGCAGCCAAGATTCAGGGGCTGGTGGAAACACCATATATTTT	CASSQDSGAGGNTIYF
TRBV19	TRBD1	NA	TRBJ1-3	TGTGCCAGTAGTATTCCACAGGGGGCTTCTGGAAACACCATATATTTT	CASSIPQGASGNTIYF
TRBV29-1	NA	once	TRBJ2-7	TGCAGCGTTGAAGTACAGAGGAGCTCCTACGAGCAGTACTTC	CSVEVQRSSYEQYF
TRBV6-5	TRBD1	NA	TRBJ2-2	TGTGCCAGCAGGAGGACAGGGTACACCGGGGAGCTGTTTTTT	CASRRTGYTGELFF
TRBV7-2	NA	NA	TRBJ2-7	TGTGCCAGCAGCTTAGGGAGAACCCTTCCCTACTACGAGCAGTACTTC	CASSLGRTLPYYEQYF
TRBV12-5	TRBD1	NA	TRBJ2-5	TGTGCTAGTGGTTCCGGGACAGCCTACGGAGAGACCCAGTACTTC	CASGSGTAYGETQYF
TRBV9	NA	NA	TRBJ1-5	TGTGCCAGCAGCGTTGGGCCTGATAGCAATCAGCCCCAGCATTTT	CASSVGPDSNQPQHF
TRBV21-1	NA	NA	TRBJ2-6	TGTGCCAGCAGCACTCCTCGTGGGACTACTGGGGCCAACGTCCTGACTTTC	CASSTPRGTTGANVLTF
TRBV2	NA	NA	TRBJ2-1	TGTGCCGCAGCAGGAACCTACAATGAGCAGTTCTTC	CAAAGTYNEQFF
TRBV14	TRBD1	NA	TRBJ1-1	TGTGCCAGCAGCCAAGCCTTAGGACAGGGATCCACTGAAGCTTTCTTT	CASSQALGQGSTEAFF
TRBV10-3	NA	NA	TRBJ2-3	TGTGCCATCCGCACCTCGGAGACAGATACGCAGTATTTT	CAIRTSETDTQYF
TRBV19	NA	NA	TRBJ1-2	TGTGCCAGTAGTCAGGGTAGGGGAAACTATGGCTACACCTTC	CASSQGRGNYGYTF
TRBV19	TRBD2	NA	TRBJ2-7	TGTGCCAGTAGTATAGGCAGCGGGGGGCGAGGATACGAGCAGTACTTC	CASSIGSGGRGYEQYF
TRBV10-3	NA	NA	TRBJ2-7	TGTGCCATCAGTGAAGACAGCCTTTACGAGCAGTACTTC	CAISEDSLYEQYF
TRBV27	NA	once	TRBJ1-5	TGTGCCAGCAGTATTACAGGGTTTCAGCCCCAGCATTTT	CASSITGFQPQHF
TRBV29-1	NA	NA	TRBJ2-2	TGCAGCGTTGAAGTGCAGGCCACCGGGGAGCTGTTTTTT	CSVEVQATGELFF
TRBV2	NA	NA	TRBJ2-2	TGTGCCAGCAGTGAAGCGCGGGGCTTCGGGGAGCTGTTTTTT	CASSEARGFGELFF
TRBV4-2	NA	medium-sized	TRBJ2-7	TGTGCCAGCAGCCAAGATGTGGAATACGAGCAGTACTTC	CASSQDVEYEQYF
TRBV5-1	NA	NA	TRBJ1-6	TGCGCCAGCAGCTTGGGAGGAGGGGGACGCTCACCCCTCCACTTT	CASSLGGGGRSPLHF
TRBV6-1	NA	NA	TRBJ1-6	TGTGCCAGCAGTGAATACAGGTCAGGTTCACCCCTCCACTTT	CASSEYRSGSPLHF
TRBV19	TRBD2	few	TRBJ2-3	TGTGCCAGTACCTCTAGCGGGGGGTACACAGATACGCAGTATTTT	CASTSSGGYTDTQYF